Reported below is one T cell receptor beta chain. The antigen is undetermined. The record originates from a study of radiation and T cells in renal cell carcinoma. Data came from immunoSEQ multiplex PCR; TCRdb stores just in-frame clones and leaves some out. The sample has some 100,000 clones; 80% to 90% are singletons. This sample's time point: blood 4 weeks post-SBRT, at nephrectomy. Treatment: 15 Gy SBRT to primary tumor, nephrectomy 4 weeks later. Nephrectomy followed 15 Gy stereotactic body radiation by 4 weeks. Broader study findings: Baseline intratumoral clonotype presence is unknown without pretreatment biopsies.

Trimming at V came to 5 bases and at J to 8 bases, leaving 14 bases not matched to a gene. The CDR3 consists of 15 residues. Germline values: CDR1 LNHDA, CDR2 SQIVND (reference sequence). The TCR comes from a man between 60 and 75 years old with renal cell carcinoma. This specimen consisted of blood, obtained from a patient whose treatment included radiotherapy and nephrectomy. The chain links TRBV19 to TRBJ1-2, with TRBD1 matching 7 bases. CDR3 nucleotide sequence: TGTGCCAGTAGTCCACCACGACAGGGATTGGAAGGCTACACCTTC. This codes for CASSPPRQGLEGYTF.